The clone carrying this T cell receptor beta chain was seen a few times. What it recognizes is unknown. This sample was taken from a study of response to subunit inactivated influenza vaccine. Findings and limits, study-wide: The authors suggested that every seasonal influenza vaccination recruits few new T cells.

The CDR3 runs to 16 residues. CDR1 is SGHDN, CDR2 FVKESK, per germline. J was trimmed by 7 bases and V by 1 base; bases with no gene match: 7. TCRdb reanalysed the RT-PCR reads using MiXCR and keeps one entry per CDR3 protein. The sample lists about 610,000 distinct CDR3 sequences, less than 15% occurring once. V usage is TRBV14 and J usage is TRBJ2-7; TRBD2 matches 13 bases. Specimen: PBMCs from blood, collected about 13 days after vaccination. The TCR sequence derives from a man aged 45-65 years who received an inactivated influenza vaccine. CDR3 sequence (DNA): TGTGCCAGCAGCCAAGCGCCGGGACTAGCGGGAATAGAGCAGTACTTC. Protein product: CASSQAPGLAGIEQYF.